This TCR beta chain was sequenced in a study of T cells after yellow fever vaccination. Looking at the study overall: The authors prepared low-cell-number fractions using SMART-Seq v4 Ultra Low Input.

Trimming took 6 bases from V and 5 from J, leaving 16 bases between them. The CDR3 is 14 residues long. Looked up from germline, CDR1 is SGHTA and CDR2 is FQGNSA. From the 5' RACE reads, TCRdb called clonotypes with MiXCR, one entry per CDR3 protein. Among 450,000 to 550,000 distinct CDR3 sequences listed, roughly a fifth were seen once. The specimen comprised PBMCs, sampled less than 25 days after the first yellow fever vaccination. This TCR was sampled from a man between 18 and 35 years old who received the YFV17D yellow fever vaccine. V gene TRBV7-2 combines with J gene TRBJ1-1; tentative D call: TRBD1 (5 bases). The CDR3 spells CASSSAPGITEAFF. The CDR3 region has the DNA TGTGCCAGCAGTTCTGCCCCAGGGATTACTGAAGCTTTCTTT. Looking up the rest from reference TRBV7-2 and TRBJ1-1 gives the full variable domain: GAGVSQSPSNKVTEKGKDVELRCDPISGHTALYWYRQSLGQGLEFLIYFQGNSAPDKSGLPSDRFSAERTGGSVSTLTIQRTQQEDSAVYLCASSSAPGITEAFFGQGTRLTVV.